The clone carrying this TCR beta chain was counted ten times or more. Its antigen is as yet unknown. The sample is drawn from a study of CD8 T cells in ankylosing spondylitis. Broader study findings: Characteristic, it appeared, of ankylosing spondylitis blood was a TCR beta motif of several highly homologous variants. Disease-linked clones proved CD8+ and comparatively uncommon in peripheral blood. Certain motif variants had earlier appeared in reactive arthritis synovial fluid and blood. Reportedly, disease-linked clones are significantly enriched in ankylosing spondylitis patients' matched synovial fluid.

Making use of molecular barcodes, quantitative 5'-RACE generated TCR beta libraries. TCRdb re-called the 5' RACE reads through MiXCR, storing one row per CDR3 protein. This repertoire shows about 220,000 distinct CDR3 sequences, 7% to 8% found once; its top ten account for 12% to 15%. The CDR3 is made up of 14 amino acids. Germline lookup yields CDR1 SGHAT and CDR2 FQNNGV. The ends were cut back, 4 bases at V and 2 bases at J, with 12 bases in the middle. Material: blood, either unsorted or a sorted T cell fraction (not recorded which). The TCR originated in a male donor with ankylosing spondylitis. The gene calls are TRBV11-2 and TRBJ2-7; no clear D. The CDR3 protein is CASSYDTNPYEQYF. The DNA of the CDR3 is TGTGCCAGCAGCTACGACACCAACCCCTACGAGCAGTACTTC.